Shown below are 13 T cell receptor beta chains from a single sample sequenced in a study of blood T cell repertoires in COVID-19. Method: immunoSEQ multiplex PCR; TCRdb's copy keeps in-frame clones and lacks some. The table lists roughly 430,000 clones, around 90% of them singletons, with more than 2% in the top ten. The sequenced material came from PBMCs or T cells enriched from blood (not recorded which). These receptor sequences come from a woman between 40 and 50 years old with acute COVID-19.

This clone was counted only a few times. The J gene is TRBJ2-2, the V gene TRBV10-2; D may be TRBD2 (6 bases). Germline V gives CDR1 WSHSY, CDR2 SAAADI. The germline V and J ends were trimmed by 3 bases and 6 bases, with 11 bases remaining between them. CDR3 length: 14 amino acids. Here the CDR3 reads CASSDGGISGELFF. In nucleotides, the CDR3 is TGCGCCAGCAGTGACGGAGGGATTTCCGGGGAGCTGTTTTTT.

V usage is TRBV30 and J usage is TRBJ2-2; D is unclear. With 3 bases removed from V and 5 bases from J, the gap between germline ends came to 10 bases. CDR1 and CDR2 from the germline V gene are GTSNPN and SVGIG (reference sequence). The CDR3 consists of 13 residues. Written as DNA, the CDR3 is TGTGCCTGGAGAGCCGAGTATACCGGGGAGCTGTTTTTT. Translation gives CAWRAEYTGELFF.

The CDR3 reads CAGRGGAPGETQYF. In nucleotides, the CDR3 is TGCGCCGGGAGGGGTGGGGCACCGGGGGAGACCCAGTACTTC. The V call is TRBV10-1, the J call TRBJ2-5, with 7 bases aligning to TRBD2. The V gene end was trimmed by 11 bases and the J gene end by 5 bases; junction bases not matched to a gene: 14. The CDR3 contains 14 residues. Per germline, CDR1 WNHNN and CDR2 SYGVQD (reference sequence).

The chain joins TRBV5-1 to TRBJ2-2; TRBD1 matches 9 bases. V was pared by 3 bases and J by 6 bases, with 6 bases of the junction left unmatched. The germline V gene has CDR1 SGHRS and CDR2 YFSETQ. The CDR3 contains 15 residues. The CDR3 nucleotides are TGCGCCAGCAGCTGGACAGGGGTAATGTCCGGGGAGCTGTTTTTT. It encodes CASSWTGVMSGELFF. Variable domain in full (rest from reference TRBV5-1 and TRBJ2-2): KAGVTQTPRYLIKTRGQQVTLSCSPISGHRSVSWYQQTPGQGLQFLFEYFSETQRNKGNFPGRFSGRQFSNSRSEMNVSTLELGDSALYLCASSWTGVMSGELFFGEGSRLTVL.

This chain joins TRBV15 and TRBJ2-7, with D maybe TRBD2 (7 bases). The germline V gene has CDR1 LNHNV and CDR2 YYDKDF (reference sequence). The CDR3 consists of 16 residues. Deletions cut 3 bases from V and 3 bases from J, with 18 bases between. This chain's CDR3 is CATSRGGDIKVYEQYF. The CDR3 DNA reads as TGTGCCACCAGCAGGGGGGGGGACATAAAGGTCTACGAGCAGTACTTC.

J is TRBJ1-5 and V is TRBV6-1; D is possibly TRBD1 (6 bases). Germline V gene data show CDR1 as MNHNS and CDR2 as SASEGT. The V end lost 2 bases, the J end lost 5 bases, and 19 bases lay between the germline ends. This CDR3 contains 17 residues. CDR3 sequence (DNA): TGTGCCAGCAGTGAAAGGATCTTAGGGGGAGTTGATCAGCCCCAGCATTTT. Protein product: CASSERILGGVDQPQHF.

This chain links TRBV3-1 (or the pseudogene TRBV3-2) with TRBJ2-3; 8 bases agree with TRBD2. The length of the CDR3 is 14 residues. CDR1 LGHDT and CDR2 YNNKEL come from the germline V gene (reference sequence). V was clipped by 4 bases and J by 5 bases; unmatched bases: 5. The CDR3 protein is CASSLGLVLDTQYF. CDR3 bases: TGTGCCAGCAGCCTGGGACTAGTACTAGATACGCAGTATTTT.

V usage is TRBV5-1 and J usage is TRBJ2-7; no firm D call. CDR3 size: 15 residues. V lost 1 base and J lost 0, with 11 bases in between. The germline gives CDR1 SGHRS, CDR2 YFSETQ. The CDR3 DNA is TGCGCCAGCAGCTTGTGGCAGGCCGGCTCCTACGAGCAGTACTTC. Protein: CASSLWQAGSYEQYF.

The CDR3 sequence is CASSDRQGPYGYTF. In DNA form, the CDR3 reads TGTGCCAGCAGCGACAGACAGGGGCCATATGGCTACACCTTC. V usage is TRBV2 and J usage is TRBJ1-2; 8 nucleotides match TRBD1. V lost 6 bases and J lost 5; bases outside the gene matches: 8. CDR1 and CDR2 from the germline V gene are SNHLY and FYNNEI. The CDR3 is 14 residues long. Using reference TRBV2 and TRBJ1-2 for the parts outside the CDR3, the full variable domain is EPEVTQTPSHQVTQMGQEVILRCVPISNHLYFYWYRQILGQKVEFLVSFYNNEISEKSEIFDDQFSVERPDGSNFTLKIRSTKLEDSAMYFCASSDRQGPYGYTFGSGTRLTVV.

CDR3 sequence (DNA): TGTGCCAGCAGCTTCATTCGGGGGAGCGGAGAGACCCAGTACTTC. Translated: CASSFIRGSGETQYF. This chain joins TRBV7-8 and TRBJ2-5; possibly TRBD2 for D (6 bases). V lost 3 bases to trimming and J lost 4 bases, with 15 bases between them. The germline gives CDR1 SGHVS, CDR2 FQNEAQ. CDR3 length: 15 amino acids.

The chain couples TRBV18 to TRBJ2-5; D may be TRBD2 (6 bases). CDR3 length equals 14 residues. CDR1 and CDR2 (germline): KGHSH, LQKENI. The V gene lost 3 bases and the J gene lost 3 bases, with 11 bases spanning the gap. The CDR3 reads CASSPLSGEETQYF. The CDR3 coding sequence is TGTGCCAGCTCACCCCTTAGCGGAGAAGAGACCCAGTACTTC.

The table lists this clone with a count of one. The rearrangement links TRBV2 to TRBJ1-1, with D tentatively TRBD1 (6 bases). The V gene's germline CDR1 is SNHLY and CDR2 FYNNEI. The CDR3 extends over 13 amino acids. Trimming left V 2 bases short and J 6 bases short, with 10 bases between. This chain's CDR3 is CASSEQGSSEAFF. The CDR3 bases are TGTGCCAGCAGTGAACAGGGGTCTTCTGAAGCTTTCTTT.

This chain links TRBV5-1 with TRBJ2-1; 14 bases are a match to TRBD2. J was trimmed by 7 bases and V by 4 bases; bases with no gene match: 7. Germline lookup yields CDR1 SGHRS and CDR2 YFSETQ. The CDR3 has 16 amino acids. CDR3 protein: CASSPGLAGGDNEQFF. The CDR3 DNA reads TGCGCCAGCAGCCCCGGACTAGCGGGGGGTGATAATGAGCAGTTCTTC.